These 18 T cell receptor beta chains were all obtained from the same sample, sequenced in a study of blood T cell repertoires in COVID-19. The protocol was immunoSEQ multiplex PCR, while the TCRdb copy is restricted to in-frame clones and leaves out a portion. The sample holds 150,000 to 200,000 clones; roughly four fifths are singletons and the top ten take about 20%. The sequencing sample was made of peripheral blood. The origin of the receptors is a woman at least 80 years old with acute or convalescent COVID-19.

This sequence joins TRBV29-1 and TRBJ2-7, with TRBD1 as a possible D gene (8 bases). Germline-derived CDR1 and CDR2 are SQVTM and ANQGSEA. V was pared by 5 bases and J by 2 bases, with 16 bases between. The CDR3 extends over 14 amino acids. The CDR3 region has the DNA TGCAGCGTTCATGGACAGGGAGGGGCCTACGAGCAGTACTTC. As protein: CSVHGQGGAYEQYF.

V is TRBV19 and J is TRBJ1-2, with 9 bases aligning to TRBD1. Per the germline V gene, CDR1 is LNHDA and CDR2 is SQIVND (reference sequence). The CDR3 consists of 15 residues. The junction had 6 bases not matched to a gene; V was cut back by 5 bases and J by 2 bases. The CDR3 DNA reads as TGTGCCAGTAGTGATCCCGGGACAGGGAACTATGGCTACACCTTC. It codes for CASSDPGTGNYGYTF.

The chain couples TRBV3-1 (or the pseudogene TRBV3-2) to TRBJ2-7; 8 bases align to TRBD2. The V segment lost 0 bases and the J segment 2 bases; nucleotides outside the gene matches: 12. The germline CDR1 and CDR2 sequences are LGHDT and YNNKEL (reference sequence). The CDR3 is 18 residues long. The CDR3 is CASSQERGSGSGAYEQYF. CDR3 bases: TGTGCCAGCAGCCAAGAGCGAGGGAGCGGGAGTGGGGCCTACGAGCAGTACTTC.

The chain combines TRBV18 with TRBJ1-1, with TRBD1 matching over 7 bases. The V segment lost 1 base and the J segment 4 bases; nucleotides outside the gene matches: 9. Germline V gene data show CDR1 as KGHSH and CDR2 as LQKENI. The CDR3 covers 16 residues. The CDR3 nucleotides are TGTGCCAGCTCACCACAGGGGGCTGCCAGTGGCACTGAAGCTTTCTTT. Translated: CASSPQGAASGTEAFF.

The CDR3 bases are TGTGCAGCGGGGGGCCAGGGGACTAATGAAAAACTGTTTTTT. It translates to CAAGGQGTNEKLFF. The chain joins TRBV25-1 to TRBJ1-4; TRBD1 is a possible D gene (6 bases). The length of the CDR3 is 14 residues. The germline CDR1 and CDR2 sequences are MGHDK and SYGVNS.

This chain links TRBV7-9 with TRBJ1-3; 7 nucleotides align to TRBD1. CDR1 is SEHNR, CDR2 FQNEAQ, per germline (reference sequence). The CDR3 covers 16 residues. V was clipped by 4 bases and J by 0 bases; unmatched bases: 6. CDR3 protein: CASSYNRGSSGNTIYF. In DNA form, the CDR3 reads TGTGCCAGCAGCTATAACAGGGGAAGCTCTGGAAACACCATATATTTT.

The DNA for the CDR3 is TGTGCCAGCAGTAAACCGGGACAAACCACTGAAGCTTTCTTT. Protein: CASSKPGQTTEAFF. The V call is TRBV6-5, the J call TRBJ1-1; perhaps TRBD1 as D (6 bases). The CDR3 consists of 14 residues. From germline, CDR1 is MNHEY and CDR2 SVGAGI. The V gene lost 5 bases and the J gene lost 4 bases, with 14 bases spanning the gap.

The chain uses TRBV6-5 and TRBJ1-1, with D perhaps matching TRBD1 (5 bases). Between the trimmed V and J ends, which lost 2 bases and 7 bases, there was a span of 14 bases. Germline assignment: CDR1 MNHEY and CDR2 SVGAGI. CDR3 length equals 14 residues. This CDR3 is CASSYLSDSFEAFF. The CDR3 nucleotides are TGTGCCAGCAGTTACCTATCAGACAGCTTTGAAGCTTTCTTT.

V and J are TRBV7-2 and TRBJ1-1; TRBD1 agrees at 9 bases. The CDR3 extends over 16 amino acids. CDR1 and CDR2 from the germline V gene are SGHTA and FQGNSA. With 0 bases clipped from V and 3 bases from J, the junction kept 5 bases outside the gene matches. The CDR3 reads CASSLAYRGPYTEAFF. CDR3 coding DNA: TGTGCCAGCAGCTTAGCCTACAGGGGGCCGTACACTGAAGCTTTCTTT.

The CDR3 nucleotides are TGTGCCAGCAGTAGAGGATTGGGGGGAAACTATGGCTACACCTTC. Amino acids: CASSRGLGGNYGYTF. The chain joins TRBV2 to TRBJ1-2; D might be TRBD1 (5 bases). This CDR3 is 15 amino acids long. Trimming took 5 bases from V and 2 from J, leaving 15 bases between them. CDR1 is SNHLY, CDR2 FYNNEI, per germline.

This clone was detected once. DNA of the CDR3: TGTGCCAGCAGCTTAGCGGGAACGTTAGAGGACGAGCAGTACTTC. Translated, it gives CASSLAGTLEDEQYF. The V call is TRBV13, the J call TRBJ2-7; D may be TRBD2 (5 bases). Trimming took off 1 base at V and 5 bases at J, with 15 bases between the two ends. The CDR3 length is 15 residues. Germline CDR1 and CDR2: PRHDT and FYEKMQ (reference sequence).

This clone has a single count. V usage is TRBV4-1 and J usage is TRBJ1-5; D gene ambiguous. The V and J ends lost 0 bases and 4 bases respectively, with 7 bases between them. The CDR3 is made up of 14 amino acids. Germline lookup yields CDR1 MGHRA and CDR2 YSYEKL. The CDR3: CASSQDRGNQPQHF. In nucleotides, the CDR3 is TGCGCCAGCAGCCAAGATCGGGGAAATCAGCCCCAGCATTTT.

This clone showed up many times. CDR3 in DNA: TGCGCCAGCAGTTCTTCCTACGAGCAGTACTTC. Residues: CASSSSYEQYF. This chain links TRBV10-1 with TRBJ2-7; D is unresolved. This CDR3 is 11 amino acids long. V dropped 5 bases and J dropped 1 base, with 3 bases sitting between them. CDR1 is WNHNN and CDR2 is SYGVQD in the germline V gene (reference sequence).

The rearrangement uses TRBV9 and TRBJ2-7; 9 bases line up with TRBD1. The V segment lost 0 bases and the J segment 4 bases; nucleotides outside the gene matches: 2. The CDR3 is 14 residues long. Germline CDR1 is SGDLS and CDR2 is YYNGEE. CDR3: CASSVAGQGYEQYF. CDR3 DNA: TGTGCCAGCAGCGTAGCGGGACAGGGATACGAGCAGTACTTC.

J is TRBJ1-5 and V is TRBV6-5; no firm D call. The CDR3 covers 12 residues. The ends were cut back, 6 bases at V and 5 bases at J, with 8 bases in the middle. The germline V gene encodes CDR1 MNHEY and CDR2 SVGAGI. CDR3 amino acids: CASRGGHQPQHF. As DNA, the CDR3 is TGTGCCAGCAGGGGAGGGCATCAGCCCCAGCATTTT.

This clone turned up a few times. DNA of the CDR3: TGTGCCAGTAGTCACCGGGACAGGGGGCTGCGAGATCAGCCCCAGCATTTT. Protein product: CASSHRDRGLRDQPQHF. This rearrangement joins TRBV19 to TRBJ1-5, with 12 bases lining up with TRBD1. CDR1 LNHDA and CDR2 SQIVND come from the germline V gene (reference sequence). The CDR3 is 17 residues long. Trimming at V came to 5 bases and at J to 5 bases, leaving 10 bases not matched to a gene.

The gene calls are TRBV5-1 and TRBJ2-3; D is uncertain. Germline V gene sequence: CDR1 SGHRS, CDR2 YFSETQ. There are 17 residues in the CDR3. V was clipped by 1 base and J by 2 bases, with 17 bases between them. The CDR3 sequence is CASSLSGKATDTDTQYF. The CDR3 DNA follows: TGCGCCAGCAGCTTGTCAGGAAAAGCAACTGACACAGATACGCAGTATTTT.

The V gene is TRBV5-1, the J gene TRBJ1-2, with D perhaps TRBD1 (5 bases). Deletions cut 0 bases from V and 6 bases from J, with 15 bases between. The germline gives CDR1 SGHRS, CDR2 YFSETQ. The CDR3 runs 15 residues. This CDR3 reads CASSLGRGSLNGYTF. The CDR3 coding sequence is TGCGCCAGCAGCTTGGGACGGGGGTCCCTTAATGGCTACACCTTC. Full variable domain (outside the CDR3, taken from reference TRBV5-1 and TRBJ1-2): KAGVTQTPRYLIKTRGQQVTLSCSPISGHRSVSWYQQTPGQGLQFLFEYFSETQRNKGNFPGRFSGRQFSNSRSEMNVSTLELGDSALYLCASSLGRGSLNGYTFGSGTRLTVV.